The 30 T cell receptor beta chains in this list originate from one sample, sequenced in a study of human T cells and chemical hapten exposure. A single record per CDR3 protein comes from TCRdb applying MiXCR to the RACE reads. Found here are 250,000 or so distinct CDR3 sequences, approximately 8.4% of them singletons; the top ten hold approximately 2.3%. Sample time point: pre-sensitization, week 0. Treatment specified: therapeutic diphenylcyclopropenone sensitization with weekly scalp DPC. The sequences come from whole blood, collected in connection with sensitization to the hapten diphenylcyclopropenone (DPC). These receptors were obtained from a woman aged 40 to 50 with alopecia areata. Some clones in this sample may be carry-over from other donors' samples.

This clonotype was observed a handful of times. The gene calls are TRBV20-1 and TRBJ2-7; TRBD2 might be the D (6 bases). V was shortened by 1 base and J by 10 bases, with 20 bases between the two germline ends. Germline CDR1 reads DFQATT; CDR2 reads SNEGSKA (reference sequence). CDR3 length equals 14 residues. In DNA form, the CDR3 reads TGCAGTGCTAGAGTTCTGAGTCCGGAGGGGCCCCAGTACTTC. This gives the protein CSARVLSPEGPQYF.

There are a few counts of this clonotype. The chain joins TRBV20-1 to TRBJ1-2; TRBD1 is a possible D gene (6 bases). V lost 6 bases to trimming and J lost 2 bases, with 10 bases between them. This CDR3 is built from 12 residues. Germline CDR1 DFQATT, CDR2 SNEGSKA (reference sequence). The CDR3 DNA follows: TGCAGTGCACTCACAGGGAACTATGGCTACACCTTC. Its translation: CSALTGNYGYTF.

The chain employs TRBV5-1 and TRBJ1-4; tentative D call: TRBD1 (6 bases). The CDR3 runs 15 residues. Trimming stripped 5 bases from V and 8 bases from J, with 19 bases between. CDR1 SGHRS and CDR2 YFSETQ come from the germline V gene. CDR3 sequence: CASRGGTGAREKLFF. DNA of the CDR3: TGCGCCAGCAGGGGTGGGACGGGGGCCAGAGAAAAACTGTTTTTT. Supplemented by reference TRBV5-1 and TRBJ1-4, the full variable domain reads KAGVTQTPRYLIKTRGQQVTLSCSPISGHRSVSWYQQTPGQGLQFLFEYFSETQRNKGNFPGRFSGRQFSNSRSEMNVSTLELGDSALYLCASRGGTGAREKLFFGSGTQLSVL.

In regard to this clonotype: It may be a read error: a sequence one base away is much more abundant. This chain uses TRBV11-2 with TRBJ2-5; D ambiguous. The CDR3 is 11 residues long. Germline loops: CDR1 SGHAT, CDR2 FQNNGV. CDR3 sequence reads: CANSTHQTQYF. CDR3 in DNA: TGTGCCAACAGCACGCATCAGACCCAGTACTTC.

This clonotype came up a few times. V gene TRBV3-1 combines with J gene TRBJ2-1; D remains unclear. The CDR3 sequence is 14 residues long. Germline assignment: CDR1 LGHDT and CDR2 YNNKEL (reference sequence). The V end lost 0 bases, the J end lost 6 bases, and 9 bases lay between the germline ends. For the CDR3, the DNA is TGTGCCAGCAGCCAAGACGTTGGTGGCAATGAGCAGTTCTTC. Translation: CASSQDVGGNEQFF.

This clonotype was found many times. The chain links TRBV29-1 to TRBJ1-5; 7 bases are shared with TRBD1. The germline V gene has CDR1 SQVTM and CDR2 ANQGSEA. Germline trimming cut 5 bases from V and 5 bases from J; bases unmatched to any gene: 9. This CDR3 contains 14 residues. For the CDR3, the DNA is TGCAGCGTTTCCGGGACAGACCCCTATCAGCCCCAGCATTTT. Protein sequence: CSVSGTDPYQPQHF.

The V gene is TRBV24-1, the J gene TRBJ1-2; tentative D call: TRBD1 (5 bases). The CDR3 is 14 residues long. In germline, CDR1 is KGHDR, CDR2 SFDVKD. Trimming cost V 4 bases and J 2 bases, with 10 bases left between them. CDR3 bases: TGTGCCACCAGTGAAACGGGGCACAACTATGGCTACACCTTC. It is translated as CATSETGHNYGYTF.

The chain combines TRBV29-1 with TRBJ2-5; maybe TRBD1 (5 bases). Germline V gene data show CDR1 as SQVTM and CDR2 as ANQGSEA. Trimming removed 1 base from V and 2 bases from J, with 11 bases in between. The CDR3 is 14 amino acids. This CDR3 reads CSVEGRAGQETQYF. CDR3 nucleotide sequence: TGCAGCGTTGAAGGCCGGGCAGGGCAAGAGACCCAGTACTTC. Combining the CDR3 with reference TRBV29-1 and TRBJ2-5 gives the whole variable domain SAVISQKPSRDICQRGTSLTIQCQVDSQVTMMFWYRQQPGQSLTLIATANQGSEATYESGFVIDKFPISRPNLTFSTLTVSNMSPEDSSIYLCSVEGRAGQETQYFGPGTRLLVL.

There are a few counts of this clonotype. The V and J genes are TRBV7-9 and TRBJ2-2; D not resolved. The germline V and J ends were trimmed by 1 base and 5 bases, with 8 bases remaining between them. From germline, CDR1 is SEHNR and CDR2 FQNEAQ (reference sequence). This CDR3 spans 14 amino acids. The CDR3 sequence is CASSLEAVTGELFF. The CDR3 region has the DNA TGTGCCAGCAGCTTAGAGGCGGTAACCGGGGAGCTGTTTTTT.

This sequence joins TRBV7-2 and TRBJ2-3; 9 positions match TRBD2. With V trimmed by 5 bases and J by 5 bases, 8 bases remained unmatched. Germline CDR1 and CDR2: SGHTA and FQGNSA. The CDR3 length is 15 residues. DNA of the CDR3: TGTGCCAGCAGCGGGAGCGGGAGGAGTGTAGATACGCAGTATTTT. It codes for CASSGSGRSVDTQYF. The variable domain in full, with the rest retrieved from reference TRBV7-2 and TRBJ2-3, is GAGVSQSPSNKVTEKGKDVELRCDPISGHTALYWYRQSLGQGLEFLIYFQGNSAPDKSGLPSDRFSAERTGGSVSTLTIQRTQQEDSAVYLCASSGSGRSVDTQYFGPGTRLTVL.

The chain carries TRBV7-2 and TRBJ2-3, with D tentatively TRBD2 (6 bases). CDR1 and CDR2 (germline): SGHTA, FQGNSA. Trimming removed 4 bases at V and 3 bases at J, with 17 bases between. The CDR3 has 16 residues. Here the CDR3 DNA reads TGTGCCAGCAGCTCGGGACTTTCTCTTGTGACAGATACGCAGTATTTT. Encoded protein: CASSSGLSLVTDTQYF.

The CDR3, as DNA: TGTGCCAGCAGGGCCCAGCAGACCAGCTCCTACGAGCAGTACTTC. Its protein product is CASRAQQTSSYEQYF. The gene calls are TRBV28 and TRBJ2-7; D is uncertain. The CDR3 consists of 15 residues. V gave up 6 bases and J gave up 0 bases, with 15 bases separating them. CDR1 is MDHEN and CDR2 is SYDVKM in the germline V gene.

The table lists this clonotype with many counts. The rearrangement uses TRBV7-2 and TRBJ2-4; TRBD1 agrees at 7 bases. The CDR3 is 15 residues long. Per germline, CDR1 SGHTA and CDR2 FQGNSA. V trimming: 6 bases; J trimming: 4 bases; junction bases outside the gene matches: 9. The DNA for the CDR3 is TGTGCCAGCAGTCGCACAGGGGCGGCTAAAAACATTCAGTACTTC. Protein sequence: CASSRTGAAKNIQYF.

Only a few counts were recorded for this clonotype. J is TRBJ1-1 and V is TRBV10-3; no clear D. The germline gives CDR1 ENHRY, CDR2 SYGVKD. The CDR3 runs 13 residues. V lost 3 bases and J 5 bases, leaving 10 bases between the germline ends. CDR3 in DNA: TGTGCCATCAGTGAATCCCTAGGAACTGAAGCTTTCTTT. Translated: CAISESLGTEAFF.

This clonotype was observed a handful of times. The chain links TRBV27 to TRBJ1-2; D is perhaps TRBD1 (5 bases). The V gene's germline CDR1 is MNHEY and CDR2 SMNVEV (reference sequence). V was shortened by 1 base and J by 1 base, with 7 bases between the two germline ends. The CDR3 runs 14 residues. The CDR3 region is CASSLFGGNYGYTF. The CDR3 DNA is TGTGCCAGCAGTTTATTTGGGGGTAACTATGGCTACACCTTC.

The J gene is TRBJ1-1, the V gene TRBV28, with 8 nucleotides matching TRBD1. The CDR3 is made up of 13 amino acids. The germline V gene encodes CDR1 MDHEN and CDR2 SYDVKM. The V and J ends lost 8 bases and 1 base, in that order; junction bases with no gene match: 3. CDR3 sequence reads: CASAGQANTEAFF. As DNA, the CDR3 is TGTGCCAGCGCGGGACAGGCGAACACTGAAGCTTTCTTT.

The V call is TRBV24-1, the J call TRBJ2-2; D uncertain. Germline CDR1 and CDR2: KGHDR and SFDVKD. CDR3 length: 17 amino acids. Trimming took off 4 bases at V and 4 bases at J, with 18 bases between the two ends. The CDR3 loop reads CATSDPSRAGFTGELFF. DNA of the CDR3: TGTGCCACCAGTGACCCCTCCCGGGCCGGATTCACCGGGGAGCTGTTTTTT.

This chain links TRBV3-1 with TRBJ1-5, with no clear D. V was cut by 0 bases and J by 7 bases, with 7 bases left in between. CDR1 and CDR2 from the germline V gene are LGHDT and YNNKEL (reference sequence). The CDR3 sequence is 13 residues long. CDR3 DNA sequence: TGTGCCAGCAGCCAAGATTTGTACCAGCCCCAGCATTTT. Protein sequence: CASSQDLYQPQHF.

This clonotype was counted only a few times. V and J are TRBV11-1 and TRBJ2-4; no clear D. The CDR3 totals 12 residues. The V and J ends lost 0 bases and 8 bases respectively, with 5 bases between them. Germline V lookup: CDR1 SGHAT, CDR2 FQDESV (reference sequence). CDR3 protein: CASSLAEDIQYF. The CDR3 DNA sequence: TGTGCCAGCAGCTTAGCTGAGGACATTCAGTACTTC.

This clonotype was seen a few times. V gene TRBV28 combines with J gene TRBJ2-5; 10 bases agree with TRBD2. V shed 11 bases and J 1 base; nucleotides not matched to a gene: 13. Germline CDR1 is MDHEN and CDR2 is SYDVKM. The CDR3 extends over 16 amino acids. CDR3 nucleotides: TGTGCCGTCCGAGGAGCGGGAGGGGCCGGCCAAGAGACCCAGTACTTC. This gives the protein CAVRGAGGAGQETQYF.

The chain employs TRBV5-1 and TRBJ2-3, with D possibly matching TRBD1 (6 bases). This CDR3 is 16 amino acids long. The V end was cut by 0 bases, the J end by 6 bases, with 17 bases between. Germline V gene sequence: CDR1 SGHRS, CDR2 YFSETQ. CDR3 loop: CASSLEDSRKGDTQYF. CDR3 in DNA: TGCGCCAGCAGCTTGGAGGACAGCCGGAAAGGCGATACGCAGTATTTT.

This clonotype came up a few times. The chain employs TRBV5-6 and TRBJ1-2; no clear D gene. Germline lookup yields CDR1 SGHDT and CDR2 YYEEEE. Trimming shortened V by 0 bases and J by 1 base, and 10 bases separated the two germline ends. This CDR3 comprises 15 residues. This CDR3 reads CASSLEDHLNYGYTF. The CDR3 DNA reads TGTGCCAGCAGCTTGGAGGACCACCTTAACTATGGCTACACCTTC.

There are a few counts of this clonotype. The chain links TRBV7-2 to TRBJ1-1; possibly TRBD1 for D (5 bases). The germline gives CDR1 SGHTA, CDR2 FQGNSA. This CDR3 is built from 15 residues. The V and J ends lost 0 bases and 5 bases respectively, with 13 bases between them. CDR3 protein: CASSLAGAGVTEAFF. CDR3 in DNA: TGTGCCAGCAGCTTAGCGGGAGCGGGGGTTACTGAAGCTTTCTTT.

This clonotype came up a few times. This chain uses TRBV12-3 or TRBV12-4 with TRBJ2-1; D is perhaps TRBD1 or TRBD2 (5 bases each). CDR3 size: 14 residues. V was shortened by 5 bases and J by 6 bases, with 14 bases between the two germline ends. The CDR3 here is CASSSGSRGNEQFF. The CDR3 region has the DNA TGTGCCAGCAGTAGCGGCTCGAGGGGCAATGAGCAGTTCTTC.

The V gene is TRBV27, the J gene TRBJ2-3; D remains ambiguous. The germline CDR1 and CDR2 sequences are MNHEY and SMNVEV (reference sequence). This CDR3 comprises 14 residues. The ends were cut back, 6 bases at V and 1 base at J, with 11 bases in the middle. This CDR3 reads CASRDQKGTDTQYF. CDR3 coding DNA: TGTGCCAGCAGGGACCAGAAAGGCACAGATACGCAGTATTTT.

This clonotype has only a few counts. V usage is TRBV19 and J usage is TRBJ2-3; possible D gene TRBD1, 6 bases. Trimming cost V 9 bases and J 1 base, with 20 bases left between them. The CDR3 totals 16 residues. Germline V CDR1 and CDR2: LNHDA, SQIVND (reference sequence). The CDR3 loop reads CASRLGQLLGTDTQYF. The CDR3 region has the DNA TGTGCCAGCAGACTCGGACAGCTACTAGGCACAGATACGCAGTATTTT.

The CDR3 nucleotides are TGCGCCAGCAGCCAAGATAGGCTAGCGGAATACGAGCAGTACTTC. This sequence encodes CASSQDRLAEYEQYF. This rearrangement joins TRBV4-3 to TRBJ2-7, with 7 nucleotides matching TRBD2. Trimming cost V 0 bases and J 4 bases; bases outside gene matches: 6. This CDR3 spans 15 amino acids. Germline lookup yields CDR1 LGHNA and CDR2 YSLEER.

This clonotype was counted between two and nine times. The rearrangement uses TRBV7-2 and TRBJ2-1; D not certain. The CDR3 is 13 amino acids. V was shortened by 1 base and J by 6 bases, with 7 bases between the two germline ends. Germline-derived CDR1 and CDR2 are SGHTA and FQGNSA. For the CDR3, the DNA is TGTGCCAGCAGCTTAGTGGGCCTCAATGAGCAGTTCTTC. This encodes CASSLVGLNEQFF.

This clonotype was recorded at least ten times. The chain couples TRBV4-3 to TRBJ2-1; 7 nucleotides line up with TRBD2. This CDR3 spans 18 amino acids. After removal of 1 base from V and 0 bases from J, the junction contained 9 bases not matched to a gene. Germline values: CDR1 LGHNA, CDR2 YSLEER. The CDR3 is CASSQVSLAGVSYNEQFF. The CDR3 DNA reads TGCGCCAGCAGCCAAGTTAGTCTCGCGGGAGTCTCCTACAATGAGCAGTTCTTC.

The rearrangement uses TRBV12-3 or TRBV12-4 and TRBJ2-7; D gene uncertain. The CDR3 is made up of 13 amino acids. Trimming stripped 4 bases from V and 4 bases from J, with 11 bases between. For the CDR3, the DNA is TGTGCCAGCAGTTCTCGACATTTTTACGAGCAGTACTTC. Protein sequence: CASSSRHFYEQYF.